The 8 T cell receptor beta chains below all came from one sample that was sequenced in a study of identical twins. Each CDR3 protein gets one entry after TCRdb re-called the 5' RACE reads with MiXCR. The table has about 340,000 distinct CDR3 sequences, 10% to 15% seen once. These records were also assigned to another study, of yellow fever vaccine responses in identical twins.

Sequencing input: CD8+ T cells sorted from blood. Receptor source: a woman younger than 35 in good health.

This clonotype was seen more than once but under ten times. The rearrangement uses TRBV7-9 and TRBJ2-4; D remains ambiguous. CDR1 and CDR2 (germline): SEHNR, FQNEAQ (reference sequence). CDR3 length: 11 amino acids. V shed 4 bases and J shed 7 bases, with 5 bases lying between them. The CDR3 is CASSYSNIQYF. CDR3 bases: TGTGCCAGCAGCTACTCGAACATTCAGTACTTC.

The gene calls are TRBV7-9 and TRBJ2-5; D is ambiguous. V lost 4 bases and J 5 bases, leaving 14 bases between the germline ends. CDR1 and CDR2 from the germline V gene are SEHNR and FQNEAQ (reference sequence). The CDR3 consists of 14 residues. The CDR3 DNA is TGTGCCAGCAGCTCACCCCCAAGGTCGGAGACCCAGTACTTC. Translation: CASSSPPRSETQYF.

This clonotype was seen at least ten times. CDR3 sequence (DNA): TGTGCCACCAGTGATCTCGACAGGGCCGACACAGATACGCAGTATTTT. This gives the protein CATSDLDRADTDTQYF. The genes are TRBV24-1 and TRBJ2-3; 7 nucleotides match TRBD1. The CDR3 contains 16 residues. Per germline, CDR1 KGHDR and CDR2 SFDVKD. With V trimmed by 3 bases and J by 2 bases, 7 bases remained unmatched.

The chain uses TRBV7-9 and TRBJ2-7, with D possibly TRBD2 on 5 matching bases. Trimming removed 4 bases from V and 3 bases from J, with 19 bases in between. Germline CDR1 and CDR2: SEHNR and FQNEAQ (reference sequence). The CDR3 extends over 16 amino acids. The CDR3: CASSSAVPREYYEQYF. The CDR3 nucleotides read TGTGCCAGCAGCTCCGCGGTCCCGAGGGAATACTACGAGCAGTACTTC.

Only a few counts were recorded for this clonotype. The genes are TRBV19 and TRBJ2-1; 8 nucleotides agree with TRBD2. Unmatched junction bases numbered 5, after V lost 6 bases and J lost 7 bases. The germline V gene encodes CDR1 LNHDA and CDR2 SQIVND (reference sequence). This CDR3 has 13 residues. The CDR3 protein is CASSQLAENEQFF. The CDR3 coding sequence is TGTGCCAGTAGCCAACTAGCGGAGAATGAGCAGTTCTTC. The variable domain in full, with the rest retrieved from reference TRBV19 and TRBJ2-1, is DGGITQSPKYLFRKEGQNVTLSCEQNLNHDAMYWYRQDPGQGLRLIYYSQIVNDFQKGDIAEGYSVSREKKESFPLTVTSAQKNPTAFYLCASSQLAENEQFFGPGTRLTVL.

This clonotype has a handful of counts. This chain uses TRBV4-2 with TRBJ1-6; possibly TRBD1 for D (5 bases). The ends were cut back, 1 base at V and 3 bases at J, with 13 bases in the middle. Looked up from germline, CDR1 is LGHNA and CDR2 is YNFKEQ. CDR3 length: 17 amino acids. The CDR3 DNA reads TGTGCCAGCAGCCAAGGGCCACAGGTGATCTATAATTCACCCCTCCACTTT. Protein sequence: CASSQGPQVIYNSPLHF.

At least ten counts were recorded for this clonotype. The chain carries TRBV12-3 or TRBV12-4 and TRBJ2-7; D gene uncertain. Trimming shortened V by 3 bases and J by 7 bases, and 7 bases separated the two germline ends. The CDR3 spans 11 residues. CDR3 protein: CASSFGPEQYF. The CDR3 DNA reads as TGTGCCAGCAGTTTTGGTCCAGAGCAGTACTTC.

This clonotype was observed at least ten times. The chain has TRBV29-1 and TRBJ1-1; 9 nucleotides agree with TRBD1. V lost 7 bases to trimming and J lost 5 bases; unmatched junction nucleotides: 8. This CDR3 has 13 residues. Germline V gene data show CDR1 as SQVTM and CDR2 as ANQGSEA. The CDR3 nucleotides are TGCAGCGCGAGGGACAGGGAGGGGACTGAAGCTTTCTTT. Protein sequence: CSARDREGTEAFF.